This T cell receptor beta chain was obtained from a study of cytomegalovirus exposure and HLA in healthy donors. Study-wide results and caveats: The investigators catalogued 150 to 200 TCR beta chains as cytomegalovirus-associated. The dataset shows that most TCR sequences were rare, while some public TCRs occurred in many donors. In the 130 or so validation repertoires, a later analysis found that first-cohort TCR clusters tended to co-occur.

An approximately 130-subject validation cohort, separate from the 666-subject first cohort, supplied the donors. About this clone: Its specificity is not known.

Profiled with immunoSEQ multiplex PCR; TCRdb holds only in-frame clones, not every one. The table lists tens of thousands of clones, 80% to 90% of them singletons. V was clipped by 11 bases and J by 8 bases, with 15 bases between them. Germline V lookup: CDR1 MDHEN, CDR2 SYDVKM. CDR3 size: 11 residues. This chain uses TRBV28 with TRBJ1-2; D might be TRBD1 (6 bases). What was sequenced was PBMCs. The receptor's source is a woman between 18 and 29 years old in good health and CMV-seropositive. The DNA for the CDR3 is TGTGCCGCCCAACAGGGAAACGGCTACACCTTC. Residues: CAAQQGNGYTF.